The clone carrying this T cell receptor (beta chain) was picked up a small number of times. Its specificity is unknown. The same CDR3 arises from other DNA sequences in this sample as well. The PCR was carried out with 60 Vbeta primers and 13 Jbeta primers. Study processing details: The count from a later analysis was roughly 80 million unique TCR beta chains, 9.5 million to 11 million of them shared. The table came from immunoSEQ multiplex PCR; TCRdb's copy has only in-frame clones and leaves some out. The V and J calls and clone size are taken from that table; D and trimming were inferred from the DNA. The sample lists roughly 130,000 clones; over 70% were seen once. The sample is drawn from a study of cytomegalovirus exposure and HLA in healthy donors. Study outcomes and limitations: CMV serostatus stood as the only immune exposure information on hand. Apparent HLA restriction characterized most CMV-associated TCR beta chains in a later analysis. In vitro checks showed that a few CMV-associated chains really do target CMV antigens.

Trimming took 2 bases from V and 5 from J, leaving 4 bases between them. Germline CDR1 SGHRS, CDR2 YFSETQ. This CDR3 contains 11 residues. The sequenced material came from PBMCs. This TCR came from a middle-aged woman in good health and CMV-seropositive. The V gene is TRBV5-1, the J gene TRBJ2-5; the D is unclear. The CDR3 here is CASSFAETQYF. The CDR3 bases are TGCGCCAGCAGCTTTGCGGAGACCCAGTACTTC.